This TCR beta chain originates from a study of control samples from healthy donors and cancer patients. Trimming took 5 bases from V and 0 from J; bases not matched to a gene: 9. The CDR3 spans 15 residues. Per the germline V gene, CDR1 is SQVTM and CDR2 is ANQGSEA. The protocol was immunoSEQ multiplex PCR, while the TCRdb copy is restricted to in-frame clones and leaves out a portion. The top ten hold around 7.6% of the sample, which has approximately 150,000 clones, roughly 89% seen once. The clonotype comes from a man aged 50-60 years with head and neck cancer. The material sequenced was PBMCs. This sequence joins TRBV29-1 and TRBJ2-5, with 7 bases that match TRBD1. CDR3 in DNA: TGCAGCGTTTGGGACAGCAGAACGTACCAAGAGACCCAGTACTTC. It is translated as CSVWDSRTYQETQYF. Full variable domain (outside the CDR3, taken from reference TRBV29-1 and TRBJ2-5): SAVISQKPSRDICQRGTSLTIQCQVDSQVTMMFWYRQQPGQSLTLIATANQGSEATYESGFVIDKFPISRPNLTFSTLTVSNMSPEDSSIYLCSVWDSRTYQETQYFGPGTRLLVL.